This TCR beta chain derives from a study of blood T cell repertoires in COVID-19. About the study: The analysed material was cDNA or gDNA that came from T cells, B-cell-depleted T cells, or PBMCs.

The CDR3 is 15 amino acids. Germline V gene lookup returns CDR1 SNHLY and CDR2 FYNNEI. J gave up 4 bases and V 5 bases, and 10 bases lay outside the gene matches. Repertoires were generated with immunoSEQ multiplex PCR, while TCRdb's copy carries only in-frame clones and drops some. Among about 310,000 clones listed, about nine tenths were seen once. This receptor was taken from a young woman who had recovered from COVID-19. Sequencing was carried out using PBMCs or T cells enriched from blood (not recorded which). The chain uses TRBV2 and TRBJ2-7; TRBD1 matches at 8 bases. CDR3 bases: TGTGCCAGCAGTCGCCTCCCCGGGACAGGTTACGAGCAGTACTTC. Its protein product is CASSRLPGTGYEQYF.